This T cell receptor (beta chain) comes out of a study of CD8 T cells in Susac syndrome. With random hexamers, 0.5 to 1 ug RNA was reverse transcribed. The CDR3 of TCR beta was amplified by immunoSEQ multiplex PCR across 54 Vbeta and 13 Jbeta. TCRdb re-derived calls from the immunoSEQ multiplex PCR reads in MiXCR, one entry per CDR3 protein. Found here are 40,000 to 55,000 distinct CDR3 sequences, 85% to 95% of them singletons; the top ten hold around 0.42%. The sample consisted of CD8+ T cells from PBMCs. The origin of this receptor is a human donor in good health.

This chain's CDR3 is CASSQAPGKNIQYF. The CDR3 DNA reads as TGTGCCAGCAGCCAAGCCCCGGGTAAAAACATTCAGTACTTC. The V and J genes are TRBV14 and TRBJ2-4, with D unresolved. From germline, CDR1 is SGHDN and CDR2 FVKESK. The CDR3 has 14 amino acids. Trimming stripped 1 base from V and 4 bases from J, with 8 bases between.